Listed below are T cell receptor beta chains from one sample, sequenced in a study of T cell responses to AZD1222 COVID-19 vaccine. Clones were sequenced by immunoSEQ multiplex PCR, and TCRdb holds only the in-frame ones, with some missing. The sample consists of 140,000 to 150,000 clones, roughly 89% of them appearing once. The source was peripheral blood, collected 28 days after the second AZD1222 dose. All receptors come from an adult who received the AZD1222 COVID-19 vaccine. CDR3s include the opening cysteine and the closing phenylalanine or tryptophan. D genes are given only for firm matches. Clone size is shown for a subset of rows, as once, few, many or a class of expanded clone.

cdr3_aa: CASSGGTSGFPSYEQYF
cdr3_nt: TGTGCCAGCAGTGGCGGGACTAGCGGGTTTCCTAGCTACGAGCAGTACTTC
v_call: TRBV6-1
j_call: TRBJ2-7
d_call: TRBD2
clone_size: NA

cdr3_aa: CATSRVTGPYEQYF
cdr3_nt: TGTGCCACCAGCAGAGTGACAGGACCTTACGAGCAGTACTTC
v_call: TRBV15
j_call: TRBJ2-7
d_call: NA
clone_size: NA

cdr3_aa: CASSDRWAGELFF
cdr3_nt: TGTGCCAGCAGTGACCGGTGGGCCGGGGAGCTGTTTTTT
v_call: TRBV6-4
j_call: TRBJ2-2
d_call: NA
clone_size: NA

cdr3_aa: CASSQDQPYGYTF
cdr3_nt: TGTGCCAGCAGCCAAGATCAGCCTTATGGCTACACCTTC
v_call: TRBV3-1/TRBV3-2
j_call: TRBJ1-2
d_call: NA
clone_size: NA

cdr3_aa: CASSLGVEGKLFF
cdr3_nt: TGTGCCAGCAGCTTAGGAGTCGAGGGGAAACTGTTTTTT
v_call: TRBV11-3
j_call: TRBJ1-4
d_call: NA
clone_size: NA

cdr3_aa: CASSPGDFLRSFYGYTF
cdr3_nt: TGCGCCAGCAGCCCCGGTGACTTCCTCCGATCTTTCTATGGCTACACCTTC
v_call: TRBV4-3
j_call: TRBJ1-2
d_call: NA
clone_size: few

cdr3_aa: CASSLDPDAYYNEQFF
cdr3_nt: TGTGCCAGCAGCTTAGATCCAGATGCTTATTACAATGAGCAGTTCTTC
v_call: TRBV11-2
j_call: TRBJ2-1
d_call: NA
clone_size: NA

cdr3_aa: CASSQFVRGSTEAFF
cdr3_nt: TGTGCCAGCAGCCAATTTGTCCGGGGGAGCACTGAAGCTTTCTTT
v_call: TRBV14
j_call: TRBJ1-1
d_call: NA
clone_size: once

cdr3_aa: CASSLEGGAGVNTEAFF
cdr3_nt: TGTGCCAGCAGCTTGGAAGGGGGCGCAGGTGTGAACACTGAAGCTTTCTTT
v_call: TRBV5-8
j_call: TRBJ1-1
d_call: TRBD1
clone_size: NA

cdr3_aa: CASSQDPGSGIYESYNEQFF
cdr3_nt: TGCGCCAGCAGCCAAGATCCTGGTAGCGGGATCTACGAATCCTACAATGAGCAGTTCTTC
v_call: TRBV4-1
j_call: TRBJ2-1
d_call: TRBD2
clone_size: NA

cdr3_aa: CASSHMGYGTEAFF
cdr3_nt: TGCGCCAGCAGCCATATGGGATACGGCACTGAAGCTTTCTTT
v_call: TRBV4-1
j_call: TRBJ1-1
d_call: NA
clone_size: NA

cdr3_aa: CASSLTANTGELFF
cdr3_nt: TGTGCCAGCAGTTTGACAGCGAACACCGGGGAGCTGTTTTTT
v_call: TRBV2
j_call: TRBJ2-2
d_call: NA
clone_size: NA

cdr3_aa: CASSSGTSGVGEQFF
cdr3_nt: TGTGCCAGCAGTTCCGGGACTAGCGGGGTTGGAGAGCAGTTCTTC
v_call: TRBV28
j_call: TRBJ2-1
d_call: TRBD2
clone_size: NA

cdr3_aa: CASSIAGTGAFYEQYF
cdr3_nt: TGTGCCAGTAGTATAGCCGGGACGGGAGCCTTCTACGAGCAGTACTTC
v_call: TRBV19
j_call: TRBJ2-7
d_call: NA
clone_size: NA